This TCR beta chain was recorded in a study of shared clonotypes between healthy human individuals. This clone was recorded only once. Other DNA sequences within the sample encode an identical CDR3. For every subset, genomic DNA was evenly distributed across several immunoSEQ plates. Authors' analysis steps: Junction-only sequences produced by ImmunoSEQ had no quality scores, so filtering differed. The data were produced by immunoSEQ multiplex PCR, yet TCRdb's version contains in-frame clones alone and is incomplete. D and trimming come from the DNA, and the V and J calls and clone size come from that table. The sample has about 2.4 million clones, 93% seen once. The CDR3 loop spans 15 amino acids. Germline V gene lookup returns CDR1 SGHRS and CDR2 YFSETQ. V was clipped by 3 bases and J by 0 bases, with 10 bases between them.

V gene TRBV5-1 combines with J gene TRBJ2-1, with D tentatively TRBD1 or TRBD2 (5 bases each). Specimen: naive CD4+ T cells from PBMCs. Subset reported: CD45RA+ positively selected. The TCR was taken from a man aged 18 to 35 in good health. Some clones in this sample may be carry-over from other donors' samples. The CDR3 loop reads CASSSGTSSYNEQFF. CDR3 coding DNA: TGCGCCAGCAGCTCCGGGACCAGCTCCTACAATGAGCAGTTCTTC. The entire variable domain, with the rest obtained from reference TRBV5-1 and TRBJ2-1, is as follows: KAGVTQTPRYLIKTRGQQVTLSCSPISGHRSVSWYQQTPGQGLQFLFEYFSETQRNKGNFPGRFSGRQFSNSRSEMNVSTLELGDSALYLCASSSGTSSYNEQFFGPGTRLTVL.